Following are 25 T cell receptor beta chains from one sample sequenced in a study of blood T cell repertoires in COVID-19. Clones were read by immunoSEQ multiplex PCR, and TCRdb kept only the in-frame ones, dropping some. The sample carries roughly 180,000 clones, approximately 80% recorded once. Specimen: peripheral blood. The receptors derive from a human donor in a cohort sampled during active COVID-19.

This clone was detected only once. The CDR3 protein is CASRLEGLRTGFYGAGQPQHF. CDR3 in DNA: TGTGCAAGTCGCTTAGAAGGTTTACGGACAGGGTTTTATGGGGCGGGTCAGCCCCAGCATTTT. The V gene is TRBV12-2, the J gene TRBJ1-5; TRBD1 is the table's D call, not checked against the DNA. TRBV12-2 is classified as a pseudogene. The CDR3 contains 21 residues.

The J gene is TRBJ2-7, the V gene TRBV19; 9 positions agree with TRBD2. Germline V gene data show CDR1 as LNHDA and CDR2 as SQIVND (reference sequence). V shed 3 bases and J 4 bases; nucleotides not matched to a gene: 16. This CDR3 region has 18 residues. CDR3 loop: CASSITLNSGGLNYEQYF. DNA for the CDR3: TGTGCCAGTAGTATCACCCTAAATAGCGGGGGCCTGAATTACGAGCAGTACTTC. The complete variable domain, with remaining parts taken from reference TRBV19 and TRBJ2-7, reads DGGITQSPKYLFRKEGQNVTLSCEQNLNHDAMYWYRQDPGQGLRLIYYSQIVNDFQKGDIAEGYSVSREKKESFPLTVTSAQKNPTAFYLCASSITLNSGGLNYEQYFGPGTRLTVT.

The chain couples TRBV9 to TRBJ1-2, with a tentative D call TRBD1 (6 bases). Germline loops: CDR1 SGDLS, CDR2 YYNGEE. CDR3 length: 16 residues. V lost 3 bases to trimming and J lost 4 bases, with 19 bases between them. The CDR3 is CASSAPVGQNRYGYTF. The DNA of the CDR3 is TGTGCCAGCAGCGCCCCAGTCGGACAGAACCGCTATGGCTACACCTTC.

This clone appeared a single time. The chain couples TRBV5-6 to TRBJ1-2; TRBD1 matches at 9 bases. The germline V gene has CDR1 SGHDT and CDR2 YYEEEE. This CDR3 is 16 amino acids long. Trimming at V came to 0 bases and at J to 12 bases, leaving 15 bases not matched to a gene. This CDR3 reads CASSLGGTGNPLWHTF. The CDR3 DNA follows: TGTGCCAGCAGCTTGGGGGGGACAGGGAATCCGCTGTGGCACACCTTC.

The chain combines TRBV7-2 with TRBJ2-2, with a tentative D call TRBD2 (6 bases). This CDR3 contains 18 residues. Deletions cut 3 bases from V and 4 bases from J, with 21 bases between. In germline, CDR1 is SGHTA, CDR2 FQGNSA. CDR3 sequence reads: CASSFSGTKPGGTGELFF. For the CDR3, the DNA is TGTGCCAGCAGCTTCTCGGGTACTAAACCCGGGGGCACCGGGGAGCTGTTTTTT. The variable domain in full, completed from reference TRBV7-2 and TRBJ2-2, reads GAGVSQSPSNKVTEKGKDVELRCDPISGHTALYWYRQSLGQGLEFLIYFQGNSAPDKSGLPSDRFSAERTGGSVSTLTIQRTQQEDSAVYLCASSFSGTKPGGTGELFFGEGSRLTVL.

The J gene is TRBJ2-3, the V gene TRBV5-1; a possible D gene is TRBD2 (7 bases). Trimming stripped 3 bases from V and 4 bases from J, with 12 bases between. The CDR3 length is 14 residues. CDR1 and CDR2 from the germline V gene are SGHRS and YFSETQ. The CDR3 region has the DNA TGCGCCAGCAGCTCCGGGGGGCGAGCAGATACGCAGTATTTT. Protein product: CASSSGGRADTQYF. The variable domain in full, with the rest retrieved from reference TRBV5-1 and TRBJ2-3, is KAGVTQTPRYLIKTRGQQVTLSCSPISGHRSVSWYQQTPGQGLQFLFEYFSETQRNKGNFPGRFSGRQFSNSRSEMNVSTLELGDSALYLCASSSGGRADTQYFGPGTRLTVL.

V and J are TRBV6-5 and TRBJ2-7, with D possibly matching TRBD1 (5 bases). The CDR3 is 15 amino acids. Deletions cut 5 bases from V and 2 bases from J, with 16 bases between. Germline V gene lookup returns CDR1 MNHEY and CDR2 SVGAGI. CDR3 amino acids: CASSKESGLPYEQYF. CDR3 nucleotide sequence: TGTGCCAGCAGTAAGGAATCAGGGCTACCCTACGAGCAGTACTTC.

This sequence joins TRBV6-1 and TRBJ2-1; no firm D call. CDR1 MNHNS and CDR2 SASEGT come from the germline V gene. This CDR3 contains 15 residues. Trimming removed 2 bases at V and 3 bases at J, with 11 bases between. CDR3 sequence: CASSESPGRYNEQFF. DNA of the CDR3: TGTGCCAGCAGTGAATCGCCAGGCCGCTACAATGAGCAGTTCTTC.

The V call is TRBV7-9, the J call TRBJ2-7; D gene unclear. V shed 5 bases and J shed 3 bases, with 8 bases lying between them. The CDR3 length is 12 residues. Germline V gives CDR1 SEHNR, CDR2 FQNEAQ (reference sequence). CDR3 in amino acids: CASSPLLYEQYF. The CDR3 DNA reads TGTGCCAGCAGCCCCCTTCTCTACGAGCAGTACTTC.

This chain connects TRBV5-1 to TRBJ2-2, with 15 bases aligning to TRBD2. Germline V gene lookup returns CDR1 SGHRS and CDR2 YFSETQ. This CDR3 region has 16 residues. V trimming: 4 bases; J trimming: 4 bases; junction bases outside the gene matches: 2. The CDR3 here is CASSRGLAGGTGELFF. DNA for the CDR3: TGCGCCAGCAGCCGGGGACTAGCGGGGGGCACCGGGGAGCTGTTTTTT.

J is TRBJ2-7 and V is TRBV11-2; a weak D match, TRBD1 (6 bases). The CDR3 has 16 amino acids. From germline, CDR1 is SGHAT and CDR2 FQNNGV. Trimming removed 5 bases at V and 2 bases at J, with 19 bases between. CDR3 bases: TGTGCCAGCAGCCCAAGGACAGAGTATCACCCCTACGAGCAGTACTTC. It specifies CASSPRTEYHPYEQYF.

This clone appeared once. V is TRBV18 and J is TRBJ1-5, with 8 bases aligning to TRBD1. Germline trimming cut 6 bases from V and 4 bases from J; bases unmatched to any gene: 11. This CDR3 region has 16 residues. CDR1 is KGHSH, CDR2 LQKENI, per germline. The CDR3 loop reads CASSTSGQGGNQPQHF. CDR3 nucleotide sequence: TGTGCCAGCTCGACCTCCGGACAGGGTGGGAATCAGCCCCAGCATTTT. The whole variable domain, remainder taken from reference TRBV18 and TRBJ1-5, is NAGVMQNPRHLVRRRGQEARLRCSPMKGHSHVYWYRQLPEEGLKFMVYLQKENIIDESGMPKERFSAEFPKEGPSILRIQQVVRGDSAAYFCASSTSGQGGNQPQHFGDGTRLSIL.

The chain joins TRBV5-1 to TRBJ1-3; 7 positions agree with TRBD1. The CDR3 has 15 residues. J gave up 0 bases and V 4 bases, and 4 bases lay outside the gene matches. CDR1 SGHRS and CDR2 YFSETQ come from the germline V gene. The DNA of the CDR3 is TGCGCCAGCAGCATTGGGACAGCCTCTGGAAACACCATATATTTT. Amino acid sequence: CASSIGTASGNTIYF. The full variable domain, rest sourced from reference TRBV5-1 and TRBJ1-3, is KAGVTQTPRYLIKTRGQQVTLSCSPISGHRSVSWYQQTPGQGLQFLFEYFSETQRNKGNFPGRFSGRQFSNSRSEMNVSTLELGDSALYLCASSIGTASGNTIYFGEGSWLTVV.

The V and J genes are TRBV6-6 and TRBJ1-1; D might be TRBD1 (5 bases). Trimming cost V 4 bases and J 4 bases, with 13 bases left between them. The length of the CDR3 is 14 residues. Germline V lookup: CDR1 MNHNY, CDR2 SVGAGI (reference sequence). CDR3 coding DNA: TGTGCCAGCAGTTTGGACATATCTTCCACTGAAGCTTTCTTT. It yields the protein CASSLDISSTEAFF.

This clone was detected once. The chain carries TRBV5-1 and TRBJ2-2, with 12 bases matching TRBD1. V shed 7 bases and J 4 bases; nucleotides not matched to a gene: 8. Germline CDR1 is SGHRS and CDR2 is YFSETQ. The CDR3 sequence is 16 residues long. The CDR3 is CASDGTGGAGTGELFF. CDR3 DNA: TGCGCCAGCGATGGGACAGGGGGCGCCGGCACCGGGGAGCTGTTTTTT.

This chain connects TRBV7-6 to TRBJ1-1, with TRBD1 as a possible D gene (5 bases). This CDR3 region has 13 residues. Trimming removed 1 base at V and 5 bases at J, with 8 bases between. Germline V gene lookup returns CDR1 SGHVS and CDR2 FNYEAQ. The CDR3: CASSLGTSTEAFF. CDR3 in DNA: TGTGCCAGCAGCTTAGGGACATCGACTGAAGCTTTCTTT.

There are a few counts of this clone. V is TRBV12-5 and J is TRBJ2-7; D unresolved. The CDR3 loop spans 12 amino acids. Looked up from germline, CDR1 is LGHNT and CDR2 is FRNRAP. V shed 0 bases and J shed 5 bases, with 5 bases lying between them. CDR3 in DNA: TGTGCTAGTGGTTTGGTACATAACGAGCAGTACTTC. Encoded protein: CASGLVHNEQYF.

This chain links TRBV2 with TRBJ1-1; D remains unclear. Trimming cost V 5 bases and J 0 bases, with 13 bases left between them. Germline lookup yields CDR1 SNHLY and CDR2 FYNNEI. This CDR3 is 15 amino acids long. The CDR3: CASSPTRSMNTEAFF. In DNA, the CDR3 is TGTGCCAGCAGTCCAACGCGGAGCATGAACACTGAAGCTTTCTTT.

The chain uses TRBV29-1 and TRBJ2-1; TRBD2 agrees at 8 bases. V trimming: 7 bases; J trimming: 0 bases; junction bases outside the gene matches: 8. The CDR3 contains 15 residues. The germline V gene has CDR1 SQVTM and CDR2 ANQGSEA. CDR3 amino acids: CSAKPGLDSYNEQFF. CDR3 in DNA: TGCAGCGCTAAGCCGGGACTAGACTCCTACAATGAGCAGTTCTTC.

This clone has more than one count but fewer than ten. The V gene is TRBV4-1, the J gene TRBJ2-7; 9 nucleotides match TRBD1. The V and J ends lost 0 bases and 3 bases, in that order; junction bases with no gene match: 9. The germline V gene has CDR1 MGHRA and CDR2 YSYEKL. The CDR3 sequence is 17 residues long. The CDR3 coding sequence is TGCGCCAGCAGCCAAGATCACGGGACAGGGCTAAGCTACGAGCAGTACTTC. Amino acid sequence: CASSQDHGTGLSYEQYF.

The CDR3 loop reads CASSPRTIQYGYTF. The DNA of the CDR3 is TGCGCCAGCAGCCCGAGGACAATCCAGTATGGCTACACCTTC. The chain carries TRBV5-1 and TRBJ1-2, with D maybe TRBD1 (5 bases). The CDR3 extends over 14 amino acids. Trimming shortened V by 4 bases and J by 5 bases, and 15 bases separated the two germline ends. CDR1 and CDR2 from the germline V gene are SGHRS and YFSETQ. Together with reference TRBV5-1 and TRBJ1-2, the CDR3 gives the full variable domain: KAGVTQTPRYLIKTRGQQVTLSCSPISGHRSVSWYQQTPGQGLQFLFEYFSETQRNKGNFPGRFSGRQFSNSRSEMNVSTLELGDSALYLCASSPRTIQYGYTFGSGTRLTVV.

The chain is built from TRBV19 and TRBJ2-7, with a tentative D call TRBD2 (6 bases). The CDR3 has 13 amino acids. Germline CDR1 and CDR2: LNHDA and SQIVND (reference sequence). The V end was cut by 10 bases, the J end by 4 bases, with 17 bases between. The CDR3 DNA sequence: TGTGCCACTAGAGAGGAGGGCGTTTACGAGCAGTACTTC. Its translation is CATREEGVYEQYF.

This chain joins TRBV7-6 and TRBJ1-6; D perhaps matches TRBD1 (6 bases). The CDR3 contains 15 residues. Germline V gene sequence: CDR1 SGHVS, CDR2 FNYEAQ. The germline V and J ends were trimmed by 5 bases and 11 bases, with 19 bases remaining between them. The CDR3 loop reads CASSPQTGLGAPLHF. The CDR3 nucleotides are TGTGCCAGCAGCCCCCAGACAGGTCTTGGGGCACCCCTCCACTTT. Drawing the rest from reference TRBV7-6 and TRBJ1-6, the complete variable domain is GAGVSQSPRYKVTKRGQDVALRCDPISGHVSLYWYRQALGQGPEFLTYFNYEAQQDKSGLPNDRFSAERPEGSISTLTIQRTEQRDSAMYRCASSPQTGLGAPLHFGNGTRLTVT.

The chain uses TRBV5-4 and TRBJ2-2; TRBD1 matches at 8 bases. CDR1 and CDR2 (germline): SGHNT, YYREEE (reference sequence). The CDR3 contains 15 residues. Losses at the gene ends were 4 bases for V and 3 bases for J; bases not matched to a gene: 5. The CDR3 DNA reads TGTGCCAGCAGCCTCGACAGGGGATACACCGGGGAGCTGTTTTTT. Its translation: CASSLDRGYTGELFF.

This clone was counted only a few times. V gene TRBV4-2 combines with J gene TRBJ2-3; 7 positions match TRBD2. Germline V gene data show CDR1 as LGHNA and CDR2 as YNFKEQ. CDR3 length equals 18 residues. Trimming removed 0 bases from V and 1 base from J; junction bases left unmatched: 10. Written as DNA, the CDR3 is TGTGCCAGCAGCCAAGAGGGTCGGGGCCTAGCGGGCACAGATACGCAGTATTTT. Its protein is CASSQEGRGLAGTDTQYF.